One sample yielded the 8 T cell receptor beta chains listed below, sequenced in a study of shared clonotypes between healthy human individuals. Selected positively for CCR7 and CD45RO-negative, naive CD8 cells excluded terminally differentiated effector memory CD45RA+ cells. This table comes from immunoSEQ multiplex PCR, and its TCRdb copy is limited to in-frame clones, with some not included. This sample carries 650,000 to 800,000 clones, about 90% of them seen once, and the ten largest clones take nearly 25%. Sequenced: naive CD8+ T cells sorted from blood. Receptors were obtained from a man aged 25 to 40 in good health.

In nucleotides, the CDR3 is TGCAGCGTTGAAGGGGGTAGCACAGATACGCAGTATTTT. It is translated as CSVEGGSTDTQYF. J is TRBJ2-3 and V is TRBV29-1; D is unresolved. The CDR3 is 13 amino acids. V lost 1 base, J lost 0 bases, and 5 bases lay in between. Looked up from germline, CDR1 is SQVTM and CDR2 is ANQGSEA.

V is TRBV7-9 and J is TRBJ1-2; 10 bases match TRBD1. J gave up 3 bases and V 5 bases, and 6 bases lay outside the gene matches. CDR3 size: 15 residues. From germline, CDR1 is SEHNR and CDR2 FQNEAQ (reference sequence). CDR3 in amino acids: CASSPTGGIDYGYTF. For the CDR3, the DNA is TGTGCCAGCAGCCCGACAGGGGGCATCGACTATGGCTACACCTTC.

The CDR3 loop is CASSVVGSNTGELFF. The CDR3, as DNA: TGTGCCAGCAGCGTAGTTGGCTCAAACACCGGGGAGCTGTTTTTT. This chain joins TRBV9 and TRBJ2-2, with D unclear. V shed 0 bases and J shed 2 bases, with 8 bases lying between them. Germline-derived CDR1 and CDR2 are SGDLS and YYNGEE. The CDR3 is 15 amino acids.

The rearrangement links TRBV4-1 to TRBJ2-3; 8 bases match TRBD1. CDR3 length equals 17 residues. Per germline, CDR1 MGHRA and CDR2 YSYEKL. With 0 bases clipped from V and 2 bases from J, the junction kept 7 bases outside the gene matches. The CDR3 DNA sequence: TGCGCCAGCAGCCAAGAAGGGGGACAGGCCGACACAGATACGCAGTATTTT. Translating it yields CASSQEGGQADTDTQYF.

V and J are TRBV10-3 and TRBJ2-7; 14 bases align to TRBD2. The junction had 5 bases not matched to a gene; V was cut back by 4 bases and J by 3 bases. CDR3 length equals 16 residues. Germline V CDR1 and CDR2: ENHRY, SYGVKD. CDR3 loop: CAISAGTSGSFYEQYF. The DNA of the CDR3 is TGTGCCATCAGTGCCGGGACTAGCGGGAGTTTCTACGAGCAGTACTTC.

For this clone: Other DNA sequences in this specimen translate into the identical CDR3. This chain links TRBV10-3 with TRBJ2-7; D uncertain. The CDR3 has 13 amino acids. CDR1 ENHRY and CDR2 SYGVKD come from the germline V gene. V dropped 0 bases and J dropped 4 bases, with 7 bases sitting between them. The CDR3 DNA is TGTGCCATCAGTGAGTCTATAGCTTACGAGCAGTACTTC. It is translated as CAISESIAYEQYF.

The J gene is TRBJ2-5, the V gene TRBV28; 9 bases are a match to TRBD1. This CDR3 has 13 residues. Unmatched junction bases numbered 3, after V lost 5 bases and J lost 5 bases. The germline CDR1 and CDR2 sequences are MDHEN and SYDVKM. The CDR3 sequence: CASSADRGETQYF. The CDR3 bases are TGTGCCAGCAGTGCTGACAGGGGGGAGACCCAGTACTTC.

The genes are TRBV5-6 and TRBJ2-1, with TRBD2 matching 12 bases. Germline CDR1 and CDR2: SGHDT and YYEEEE. This CDR3 is 17 amino acids long. The ends lost 3 bases at V and 8 bases at J; junction bases unmatched: 12. CDR3 DNA: TGTGCCAGCAGCTCCCGGAAACTAGCGGGAGGTAACCATGAGCAGTTCTTC. The encoded protein is CASSSRKLAGGNHEQFF.